These 30 T cell receptor beta chains share one sample of origin, sequenced in a study of blood T cell repertoires in COVID-19. Clones were read by immunoSEQ multiplex PCR, and TCRdb kept only the in-frame ones, dropping some. The table includes roughly 110,000 clones, about 88% detected once. The sequenced sample was peripheral blood. The source is a middle-aged man with acute or convalescent COVID-19.

This chain joins TRBV6-5 and TRBJ2-7; 7 bases map to TRBD1. V lost 5 bases and J lost 3; bases outside the gene matches: 7. CDR1 is MNHEY, CDR2 SVGAGI, per germline. This CDR3 is built from 14 residues. This CDR3 reads CASSKRQGSYEQYF. The DNA for the CDR3 is TGTGCCAGCAGTAAACGACAGGGTAGCTACGAGCAGTACTTC.

The chain carries TRBV18 and TRBJ2-7; 11 bases agree with TRBD1. V shed 5 bases, J shed 3 bases, and the junction held 6 bases outside the gene matches. The length of the CDR3 is 15 residues. Germline V lookup: CDR1 KGHSH, CDR2 LQKENI. The CDR3 region is CASSVGQGGGYEQYF. The CDR3 DNA reads TGTGCCAGCTCAGTGGGACAGGGGGGAGGCTACGAGCAGTACTTC. The whole variable domain, remainder taken from reference TRBV18 and TRBJ2-7, is NAGVMQNPRHLVRRRGQEARLRCSPMKGHSHVYWYRQLPEEGLKFMVYLQKENIIDESGMPKERFSAEFPKEGPSILRIQQVVRGDSAAYFCASSVGQGGGYEQYFGPGTRLTVT.

The chain links TRBV19 to TRBJ2-7; TRBD1 agrees at 11 bases. This CDR3 comprises 15 residues. Germline CDR1 LNHDA, CDR2 SQIVND (reference sequence). V dropped 4 bases and J dropped 3; count of bases not matched to a gene: 5. The CDR3 loop is CASSTLGTGGYEQYF. The CDR3 coding sequence is TGTGCCAGTAGTACCCTCGGGACAGGGGGCTACGAGCAGTACTTC.

This clone was counted once. This chain uses TRBV5-1 with TRBJ1-2; D call uncertain. V was trimmed by 0 bases and J by 4 bases, leaving 10 bases between them. The length of the CDR3 is 14 residues. CDR1 is SGHRS and CDR2 is YFSETQ in the germline V gene. CDR3 in amino acids: CASSLGSSGYGYTF. The CDR3 DNA sequence: TGCGCCAGCAGCTTGGGGAGCAGCGGCTATGGCTACACCTTC.

The chain combines TRBV29-1 with TRBJ2-5; possibly TRBD1 for D (6 bases). The germline V gene has CDR1 SQVTM and CDR2 ANQGSEA. V lost 7 bases and J 2 bases, leaving 11 bases between the germline ends. The CDR3 spans 12 residues. Here the CDR3 reads CSALGQQETQYF. CDR3 bases: TGCAGCGCCCTAGGACAGCAAGAGACCCAGTACTTC.

The chain couples TRBV11-2 to TRBJ2-5; maybe TRBD2 (6 bases). Germline CDR1 and CDR2: SGHAT and FQNNGV. With 5 bases removed from V and 0 bases from J, the gap between germline ends came to 13 bases. The CDR3 consists of 15 residues. CDR3 region: CASSHSGGYQETQYF. The CDR3 DNA reads TGTGCCAGCAGCCATTCTGGGGGGTACCAAGAGACCCAGTACTTC. Variable domain in full (rest from reference TRBV11-2 and TRBJ2-5): EAGVAQSPRYKIIEKRQSVAFWCNPISGHATLYWYQQILGQGPKLLIQFQNNGVVDDSQLPKDRFSAERLKGVDSTLKIQPAKLEDSAVYLCASSHSGGYQETQYFGPGTRLLVL.

The chain couples TRBV6-1 to TRBJ1-1, with TRBD1 as a possible D gene (5 bases). CDR1 is MNHNS and CDR2 is SASEGT in the germline V gene. The CDR3 length is 13 residues. The V and J ends lost 2 bases and 2 bases respectively, with 6 bases between them. The CDR3 DNA reads as TGTGCCAGCAGTGAACAGGGAAACACTGAAGCTTTCTTT. It specifies CASSEQGNTEAFF.

This clone was seen just once. The chain recombines TRBV4-3 with TRBJ2-7; D may be TRBD1 (6 bases). This CDR3 region has 14 residues. The V end lost 3 bases, the J end lost 0 bases, and 9 bases lay between the germline ends. Germline lookup yields CDR1 LGHNA and CDR2 YSLEER. This CDR3 is CASSHGQSSYEQYF. The CDR3 DNA follows: TGCGCCAGCAGCCACGGACAGAGCTCCTACGAGCAGTACTTC.

This clone was seen only once. CDR3 in DNA: TGTGCCAGCAGCGCTCGGACAGGGGGTCGGGATGAGCAGTTCTTC. This gives the protein CASSARTGGRDEQFF. The J gene is TRBJ2-1, the V gene TRBV7-2, with 10 bases that match TRBD1. In germline, CDR1 is SGHTA, CDR2 FQGNSA. The CDR3 is 15 residues long. The V segment lost 5 bases and the J segment 8 bases; nucleotides outside the gene matches: 9. Variable domain in full (rest from reference TRBV7-2 and TRBJ2-1): GAGVSQSPSNKVTEKGKDVELRCDPISGHTALYWYRQSLGQGLEFLIYFQGNSAPDKSGLPSDRFSAERTGGSVSTLTIQRTQQEDSAVYLCASSARTGGRDEQFFGPGTRLTVL.

V and J are TRBV18 and TRBJ1-4; D gene unclear. CDR1 and CDR2 (germline): KGHSH, LQKENI. Deletions cut 3 bases from V and 6 bases from J, with 14 bases between. The CDR3 covers 15 residues. The CDR3 region is CASSPRPGLDEKLFF. CDR3 coding DNA: TGTGCCAGCTCACCGCGGCCGGGATTGGATGAAAAACTGTTTTTT.

The chain carries TRBV6-4 and TRBJ2-3; TRBD2 matches at 7 bases. The CDR3 totals 15 residues. V lost 5 bases and J lost 2; bases outside the gene matches: 7. Germline V gives CDR1 MRHNA, CDR2 SNTAGT. The CDR3 sequence is CASSMASGDTDTQYF. DNA of the CDR3: TGTGCCAGCAGTATGGCTAGCGGCGACACAGATACGCAGTATTTT.

CDR3 coding DNA: TGCGCCAGCAGCTTGTTAGGGGAAGGGGAGACCCAGTACTTC. Translated: CASSLLGEGETQYF. The chain links TRBV5-1 to TRBJ2-5, with a tentative D call TRBD1 (5 bases). V was cut by 1 base and J by 5 bases, with 12 bases left in between. The CDR3 runs to 14 residues. CDR1 and CDR2 (germline): SGHRS, YFSETQ. Using reference TRBV5-1 and TRBJ2-5 for the parts outside the CDR3, the full variable domain is KAGVTQTPRYLIKTRGQQVTLSCSPISGHRSVSWYQQTPGQGLQFLFEYFSETQRNKGNFPGRFSGRQFSNSRSEMNVSTLELGDSALYLCASSLLGEGETQYFGPGTRLLVL.

V and J are TRBV4-2 and TRBJ2-7; 11 bases agree with TRBD2. CDR1 is LGHNA, CDR2 YNFKEQ, per germline. V was clipped by 6 bases and J by 4 bases; unmatched bases: 8. The CDR3 has 15 amino acids. The CDR3 protein is CASRAVAGGGYEQYF. CDR3 nucleotide sequence: TGTGCCAGCAGGGCGGTAGCGGGAGGGGGGTACGAGCAGTACTTC.

This clone appeared a single time. CDR3 DNA sequence: TGTGCCAGCAGCCGGGGACTAGCGGGCCAAGAGACCCAGTACTTC. Amino acids: CASSRGLAGQETQYF. The genes are TRBV3-1 (or the pseudogene TRBV3-2) and TRBJ2-5; TRBD2 matches at 12 bases. The V segment lost 4 bases and the J segment 1 base; nucleotides outside the gene matches: 1. The CDR3 runs 15 residues. Germline V gives CDR1 LGHDT, CDR2 YNNKEL (reference sequence).

The chain has TRBV28 and TRBJ1-5; D possibly corresponds to TRBD1 (5 bases). Germline V CDR1 and CDR2: MDHEN, SYDVKM. Trimming cost V 11 bases and J 6 bases, with 14 bases left between them. The CDR3 contains 12 residues. The CDR3 region is CAGGTLGQPQHF. CDR3 nucleotides: TGTGCCGGAGGGACCCTGGGTCAGCCCCAGCATTTT.

The genes are TRBV10-3 and TRBJ2-3; tentative D call: TRBD2 (5 bases). CDR3 size: 14 residues. V lost 6 bases, J lost 2 bases, and 12 bases lay in between. Per germline, CDR1 ENHRY and CDR2 SYGVKD. The CDR3 DNA is TGTGCCATCAGCGAGCGGTTGGTCACAGATACGCAGTATTTT. Residues: CAISERLVTDTQYF.

The chain is built from TRBV6-5 and TRBJ1-1; a possible D gene is TRBD1 (6 bases). CDR1 is MNHEY, CDR2 SVGAGI, per germline. The CDR3 sequence is 14 residues long. Trimming stripped 11 bases from V and 5 bases from J, with 21 bases between. CDR3 bases: TGTGCCGTCCCCTGGGGGGGCGCGTGGACTGAAGCTTTCTTT. Its translation: CAVPWGGAWTEAFF.

The gene calls are TRBV15 and TRBJ2-3; weak D call: TRBD1 (6 bases). Germline-derived CDR1 and CDR2 are LNHNV and YYDKDF (reference sequence). The V end was cut by 3 bases, the J end by 3 bases, with 13 bases between. The CDR3 loop spans 15 amino acids. This chain's CDR3 is CATSRELGGTDTQYF. The CDR3 DNA reads as TGTGCCACCAGCAGGGAACTAGGGGGAACAGATACGCAGTATTTT.

This clone was counted only a few times. The chain links TRBV19 to TRBJ1-4; D possibly corresponds to TRBD1 (5 bases). This CDR3 is built from 14 residues. The germline V gene encodes CDR1 LNHDA and CDR2 SQIVND (reference sequence). Trimming left V 3 bases short and J 4 bases short, with 9 bases between. The CDR3 is CASSMTARNEKLFF. Written as DNA, the CDR3 is TGTGCCAGTAGTATGACAGCCCGTAATGAAAAACTGTTTTTT.

The chain combines TRBV5-1 with TRBJ2-3; 9 nucleotides align to TRBD2. This CDR3 comprises 15 residues. J lost 2 bases, V lost 2 bases, and 3 bases had no gene match. The V gene's germline CDR1 is SGHRS and CDR2 YFSETQ. In DNA, the CDR3 is TGCGCCAGCAGCTTTAGCGGGGGCAACACAGATACGCAGTATTTT. It translates to CASSFSGGNTDTQYF.

The sample holds one count of this clone. The genes are TRBV25-1 and TRBJ1-4, with D perhaps matching TRBD1 (5 bases). The CDR3 covers 15 residues. Germline loops: CDR1 MGHDK, CDR2 SYGVNS. V gave up 1 base and J gave up 8 bases, with 14 bases separating them. For the CDR3, the DNA is TGTGCCAGCAGTGAATCACGGCAGGGTGGCGAAAAACTGTTTTTT. It translates to CASSESRQGGEKLFF.

The chain joins TRBV7-2 to TRBJ2-3; perhaps TRBD1 as D (5 bases). V was pared by 2 bases and J by 3 bases, with 9 bases between. The germline V gene encodes CDR1 SGHTA and CDR2 FQGNSA. This CDR3 has 14 residues. The CDR3 DNA reads as TGTGCCAGCAGCTTAATCAGGGATACAGATACGCAGTATTTT. The encoded protein is CASSLIRDTDTQYF.

This chain links TRBV5-1 with TRBJ1-2; a possible D gene is TRBD1 (6 bases). This CDR3 has 13 amino acids. The germline V and J ends were trimmed by 5 bases and 1 base, with 9 bases remaining between them. Germline V gene lookup returns CDR1 SGHRS and CDR2 YFSETQ. CDR3: CASSPDSNYGYTF. Here the CDR3 DNA reads TGCGCCAGCAGTCCGGACAGTAACTATGGCTACACCTTC.

The V and J genes are TRBV27 and TRBJ2-7; D is possibly TRBD1 (6 bases). This CDR3 is built from 16 residues. Germline V gene data show CDR1 as MNHEY and CDR2 as SMNVEV (reference sequence). Trimming removed 10 bases at V and 2 bases at J, with 24 bases between. The CDR3 DNA follows: TGTGCCAACTTCTTTTGGGGCCCCGGGACAACCTACGAGCAGTACTTC. It codes for CANFFWGPGTTYEQYF.

This clone was seen a few times. The chain couples TRBV18 to TRBJ1-6; D gene unclear. Germline CDR1 reads KGHSH; CDR2 reads LQKENI. This CDR3 is 15 amino acids long. V gave up 0 bases and J gave up 4 bases, with 7 bases separating them. The CDR3 nucleotides are TGTGCCAGCTCACCACCTCAGGTGTATAATTCACCCCTCCACTTT. Protein sequence: CASSPPQVYNSPLHF. Full variable domain (rest looked up from reference TRBV18 and TRBJ1-6): NAGVMQNPRHLVRRRGQEARLRCSPMKGHSHVYWYRQLPEEGLKFMVYLQKENIIDESGMPKERFSAEFPKEGPSILRIQQVVRGDSAAYFCASSPPQVYNSPLHFGNGTRLTVT.

The chain couples TRBV18 to TRBJ2-1; 8 bases are shared with TRBD2. The CDR3 loop spans 15 amino acids. Trimming took 3 bases from V and 5 from J; bases not matched to a gene: 6. The germline V gene has CDR1 KGHSH and CDR2 LQKENI. CDR3 region: CASSPKTSVNNEQFF. The CDR3 DNA sequence: TGTGCCAGCTCACCCAAGACTAGCGTAAACAATGAGCAGTTCTTC.

The J gene is TRBJ2-1, the V gene TRBV7-2; 7 nucleotides agree with TRBD1. The CDR3 has 16 amino acids. V was pared by 1 base and J by 2 bases, with 5 bases of the junction left unmatched. Germline V lookup: CDR1 SGHTA, CDR2 FQGNSA. In nucleotides, the CDR3 is TGTGCCAGCAGCTTAGGTGGGGACAGTACCTACAATGAGCAGTTCTTC. Amino acid sequence: CASSLGGDSTYNEQFF.

This chain uses TRBV19 with TRBJ2-3; 10 bases fit TRBD1. Per the germline V gene, CDR1 is LNHDA and CDR2 is SQIVND (reference sequence). Trimming removed 5 bases from V and 5 bases from J; junction bases left unmatched: 7. This CDR3 is 15 amino acids long. CDR3 in DNA: TGTGCCAGTAGTTTCGGGACAGGGGTGGGAGATACGCAGTATTTT. This codes for CASSFGTGVGDTQYF.

The gene calls are TRBV5-6 and TRBJ2-5; 8 nucleotides agree with TRBD1. V shed 4 bases, J shed 1 base, and the junction held 9 bases outside the gene matches. Germline CDR1 is SGHDT and CDR2 is YYEEEE. CDR3 size: 16 residues. The CDR3 reads CASSVMTGAAQETQYF. The CDR3 DNA reads as TGTGCCAGCAGCGTGATGACAGGGGCCGCCCAAGAGACCCAGTACTTC.

This chain links TRBV6-1 with TRBJ1-4; the match to TRBD1 covers 9 bases. Germline V gene lookup returns CDR1 MNHNS and CDR2 SASEGT. The CDR3 is made up of 17 amino acids. Unmatched junction bases numbered 11, after V lost 3 bases and J lost 6 bases. The CDR3 reads CASSDNDRGFFDEKLFF. In nucleotides, the CDR3 is TGTGCCAGCAGTGATAACGACAGGGGGTTTTTCGATGAAAAACTGTTTTTT.